This TCR beta chain was recovered during a study of blood T cell repertoires in COVID-19. About the study: Acute-phase and convalescent COVID-19 samples originated in the United States, Italy and Spain. From T cells, B-cell-depleted T cells, or PBMCs came the material, which was cDNA or gDNA.

Germline CDR1 reads MNHNS; CDR2 reads SASEGT. The CDR3 is made up of 16 amino acids. Trimming removed 4 bases at V and 0 bases at J, with 12 bases between. In its sample, this clone was seen a few times. As processed by the authors: Estimation of nucleated cell counts relied on the amplification of reference gene primers. Assay: immunoSEQ multiplex PCR; the TCRdb copy retains only in-frame clones and omits some. V, J and clone size are those of that table, while D and trimming were read from the DNA. The sample gives 280,000 or so clones, approximately 88% of which show up once; roughly 7% is in the top ten.

Sequences were obtained from peripheral blood. The source of this sequence is a woman aged 25 to 39 who had recovered from COVID-19. The chain is built from TRBV6-1 and TRBJ2-2; D remains ambiguous. CDR3 nucleotides: TGTGCCAGCAGTGGAGGATCCGAGTCGAACACCGGGGAGCTGTTTTTT. Translated: CASSGGSESNTGELFF.